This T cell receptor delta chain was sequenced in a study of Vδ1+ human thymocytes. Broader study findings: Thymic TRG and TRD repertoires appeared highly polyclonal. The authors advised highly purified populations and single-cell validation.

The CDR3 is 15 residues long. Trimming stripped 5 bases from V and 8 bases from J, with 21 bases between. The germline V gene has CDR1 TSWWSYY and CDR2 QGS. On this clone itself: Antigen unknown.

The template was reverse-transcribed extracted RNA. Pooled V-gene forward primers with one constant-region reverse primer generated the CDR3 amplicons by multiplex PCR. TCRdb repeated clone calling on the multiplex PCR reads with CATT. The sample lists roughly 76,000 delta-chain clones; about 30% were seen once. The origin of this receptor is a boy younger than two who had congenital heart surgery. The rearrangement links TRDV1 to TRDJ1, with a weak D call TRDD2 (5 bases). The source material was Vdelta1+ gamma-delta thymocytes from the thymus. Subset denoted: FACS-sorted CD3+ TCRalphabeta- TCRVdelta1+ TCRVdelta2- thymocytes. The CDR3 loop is CALGPNGPPYSKLIF. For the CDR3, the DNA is TGTGCTCTTGGGCCGAATGGGCCTCCCTACTCCAAACTCATCTTT.